This is a list of T cell receptor beta chains from one sample in a study of spatial heterogeneity in lung cancer. TCRdb reprocessed the 5' RACE reads via MiXCR and lists one record per CDR3 protein. The sample records 20,000 to 30,000 distinct CDR3 sequences, roughly 8.6% being singletons. The sample here was lung tumor tissue, taken at surgery. These receptors originate from a male donor with early-stage non-small cell lung cancer. The CDR3 runs from the conserved cysteine through the conserved F or W. A D gene is named only where the DNA matches it firmly. Clone size is stated in some rows and not others, as once, few, many or a class when expanded.

NA	13	TRBJ1-1	TRBV7-9	NA	CASSPLGDTEAFF	TGTGCCAGCAGCCCCTTAGGTGACACTGAAGCTTTCTTT
many	16	TRBJ2-3	TRBV19	TRBD1	CASSPIRQGGTDTQYF	TGTGCCAGTAGTCCTATCCGACAGGGTGGCACAGATACGCAGTATTTT
NA	14	TRBJ2-5	TRBV9	NA	CASSVEDGRETQYF	TGTGCCAGCAGCGTAGAGGACGGCCGGGAGACCCAGTACTTC
many	14	TRBJ1-1	TRBV7-9	NA	CASSSPGSNTEAFF	TGTGCCAGCAGCTCCCCGGGGTCCAACACTGAAGCTTTCTTT
medium-sized	12	TRBJ2-2	TRBV6-6	NA	CASNLADGELFF	TGTGCCAGCAACCTGGCCGACGGGGAGCTGTTTTTT
many	15	TRBJ2-1	TRBV20-1	NA	CSARPGTASYNEQFF	TGCAGTGCTAGACCCGGGACGGCCTCCTACAATGAGCAGTTCTTC
few	14	TRBJ2-7	TRBV20-1	TRBD2	CSARAPGLAVGQYF	TGCAGTGCTAGGGCACCGGGACTAGCGGTGGGGCAGTACTTC
few	19	TRBJ2-7	TRBV11-2	NA	CASSLDLILSPGVPYEQYF	TGTGCCAGCAGCTTAGATCTCATTTTGAGCCCAGGTGTTCCCTACGAGCAGTACTTC
many	14	TRBJ2-4	TRBV7-8	NA	CASSLETGSDIQYF	TGTGCCAGCAGCTTAGAGACCGGGAGTGACATTCAGTACTTC
many	17	TRBJ2-3	TRBV11-2	NA	CASSLSPPPAPTDTQYF	TGTGCCAGCAGCTTAAGTCCCCCCCCAGCGCCCACAGATACGCAGTATTTT
many	12	TRBJ2-5	TRBV27	TRBD1	CASGSGGETQYF	TGTGCCAGCGGATCAGGGGGAGAGACCCAGTACTTC
NA	13	TRBJ1-1	TRBV19	TRBD1	CASTRDSPSEAFF	TGTGCCAGTACCCGGGACAGCCCCTCTGAAGCTTTCTTT
NA	13	TRBJ2-7	TRBV25-1	TRBD1	CASRGRDSDEQYF	TGTGCCAGCCGCGGCCGGGACAGTGACGAGCAGTACTTC
few	15	TRBJ1-5	TRBV6-2/TRBV6-3	NA	CASRHGRYSNQPQHF	TGTGCCAGCAGACATGGACGTTATAGCAATCAGCCCCAGCATTTT
many	15	TRBJ2-6	TRBV19	NA	CASSIYSSGANVLTF	TGTGCCAGTAGTATATACAGCTCTGGGGCCAACGTCCTGACTTTC
medium-sized	15	TRBJ2-1	TRBV6-2/TRBV6-3	TRBD2	CASRLSGSSYNEQFF	TGTGCCAGCAGGCTCAGCGGGAGCTCCTACAATGAGCAGTTCTTC
many	14	TRBJ2-1	TRBV7-2	NA	CASSPQALVNEQFF	TGTGCCAGCAGCCCCCAGGCACTAGTAAATGAGCAGTTCTTC
many	13	TRBJ2-7	TRBV20-1	NA	CSATPGHSYEQYF	TGCAGTGCTACTCCGGGACACTCCTACGAGCAGTACTTC
many	17	TRBJ1-1	TRBV29-1	TRBD1	CSVHPGTASPGSSEAFF	TGCAGCGTTCACCCCGGGACAGCCTCCCCGGGGTCGTCTGAAGCTTTCTTT
many	15	TRBJ1-2	TRBV7-9	TRBD1	CASSPNNRGTDGYTF	TGTGCCAGCAGCCCTAATAACAGGGGTACGGATGGCTACACCTTC